These 10 T cell receptor beta chains share one sample of origin, sequenced in a study of shared clonotypes between healthy human individuals. TCRdb keeps only in-frame clones here, not all; method: immunoSEQ multiplex PCR. Here the sample spans a few million clones, 90% to 96% being singletons. The sequenced sample was naive CD4+ T cells sorted from blood. The subset denotes: CD45RA+ positively selected. These receptors were obtained from a man younger than 30 in good health.

The chain uses TRBV6-6 and TRBJ2-3; TRBD2 matches 9 bases. The V segment lost 6 bases and the J segment 1 base; nucleotides outside the gene matches: 5. Germline CDR1 MNHNY, CDR2 SVGAGI (reference sequence). The CDR3 is 15 residues long. The CDR3 DNA reads as TGTGCCAGCAGCCCGACTAGCGGACGCACAGATACGCAGTATTTT. It specifies CASSPTSGRTDTQYF.

V is TRBV15 and J is TRBJ1-4; D call uncertain. Trimming took off 1 base at V and 6 bases at J, with 12 bases between the two ends. The CDR3 has 15 residues. From germline, CDR1 is LNHNV and CDR2 YYDKDF (reference sequence). The CDR3 bases are TGTGCCACCAGCAGAGCCGGGCCCCCAGATGAAAAACTGTTTTTT. This encodes CATSRAGPPDEKLFF.

A note on this clone: This CDR3 is also generated by other DNA sequences in the sample. The chain recombines TRBV5-1 with TRBJ1-1; a possible D gene is TRBD1 (6 bases). CDR1 and CDR2 from the germline V gene are SGHRS and YFSETQ. The CDR3 totals 13 residues. The V and J ends lost 5 bases and 6 bases respectively, with 14 bases between them. This CDR3 is CASSLAGTPEAFF. CDR3 in DNA: TGCGCCAGCAGTCTCGCCGGGACACCTGAAGCTTTCTTT.

As concerns this clone: Other DNA sequences in this sample translate to the same CDR3. The rearrangement links TRBV18 to TRBJ1-1, with D hard to call. V was clipped by 1 base and J by 1 base, with 4 bases between them. In germline, CDR1 is KGHSH, CDR2 LQKENI. The CDR3 spans 13 residues. CDR3 protein: CASSPLPNTEAFF. The CDR3 bases are TGTGCCAGCTCACCACTCCCGAACACTGAAGCTTTCTTT. Using reference TRBV18 and TRBJ1-1 for the parts outside the CDR3, the full variable domain is NAGVMQNPRHLVRRRGQEARLRCSPMKGHSHVYWYRQLPEEGLKFMVYLQKENIIDESGMPKERFSAEFPKEGPSILRIQQVVRGDSAAYFCASSPLPNTEAFFGQGTRLTVV.

The chain couples TRBV7-6 to TRBJ2-5; 11 positions agree with TRBD2. The length of the CDR3 is 16 residues. Germline lookup yields CDR1 SGHVS and CDR2 FNYEAQ. V dropped 2 bases and J dropped 4; count of bases not matched to a gene: 6. CDR3 sequence reads: CASSLRRLAGGETQYF. DNA of the CDR3: TGTGCCAGCAGCTTACGGAGGCTAGCGGGAGGAGAGACCCAGTACTTC.

The V and J genes are TRBV5-1 and TRBJ1-1, with D maybe TRBD1 (6 bases). Germline CDR1 SGHRS, CDR2 YFSETQ. With 0 bases removed from V and 12 bases from J, the gap between germline ends came to 18 bases. This CDR3 contains 14 residues. The DNA for the CDR3 is TGCGCCAGCAGCTTGGCCTTTGGAGGGGGGAAAACTTTCTTT. Protein sequence: CASSLAFGGGKTFF.

V is TRBV5-1 and J is TRBJ2-3, with TRBD1 matching 10 bases. The CDR3 has 15 amino acids. The germline CDR1 and CDR2 sequences are SGHRS and YFSETQ. V lost 4 bases and J lost 4; bases outside the gene matches: 6. The CDR3: CASSERQGASDTQYF. The CDR3 bases are TGCGCCAGCAGCGAGAGACAGGGGGCCTCAGATACGCAGTATTTT.

CDR3: CASSLEGVEGEKLFF. The CDR3 DNA follows: TGTGCCAGCAGCTTAGAGGGGGTGGAGGGTGAAAAACTGTTTTTT. J is TRBJ1-4 and V is TRBV7-2, with D possibly matching TRBD1 (6 bases). The V and J ends lost 1 base and 7 bases respectively, with 13 bases between them. The CDR3 extends over 15 amino acids. The germline gives CDR1 SGHTA, CDR2 FQGNSA.

The chain joins TRBV5-1 to TRBJ2-7; D remains unclear. CDR1 SGHRS and CDR2 YFSETQ come from the germline V gene. Trimming stripped 6 bases from V and 0 bases from J, with 13 bases between. This CDR3 contains 14 residues. The CDR3 is CASTPAMSSYEQYF. The DNA of the CDR3 is TGCGCCAGCACCCCGGCAATGAGCTCCTACGAGCAGTACTTC.

The CDR3 is CASSRGTGGGEQYF. CDR3 sequence (DNA): TGTGCCAGCAGTCGGGGGACAGGGGGTGGGGAGCAGTACTTC. The chain links TRBV6-5 to TRBJ2-7; 11 bases fit TRBD1. V was pared by 5 bases and J by 7 bases, with 7 bases of the junction left unmatched. The CDR3 has 14 amino acids. Germline loops: CDR1 MNHEY, CDR2 SVGAGI.